The present T cell receptor beta chain was sequenced within a study of blood T cell repertoires in COVID-19. Study-level background: Samples came from the United States, Italy and Spain, spanning acute and convalescent COVID-19.

Original methodology: How many nucleated cells were present was estimated from reference gene primer amplification. Libraries were prepared by immunoSEQ multiplex PCR; TCRdb keeps only in-frame clonotypes and omits some of them. V and J calls and clone size come straight from that table; D and trimming were deduced from the DNA. The sample lists roughly 200,000 clones; approximately 78% were seen once. A Seattle source enrolled patients during active infection and followed them longitudinally. V shed 1 base and J shed 2 bases, with 11 bases lying between them. The CDR3 has 16 residues. Germline loops: CDR1 LGHDT, CDR2 YNNKEL (reference sequence).

The chain has TRBV3-1 (or the pseudogene TRBV3-2) and TRBJ2-2; perhaps TRBD2 as D (6 bases). The sequencing input was peripheral blood. The sequence was collected from an elderly woman with COVID-19, enrolled during active disease. The CDR3 DNA follows: TGTGCCAGCAGCCAAGGCCCAGCGGGTAACACCGGGGAGCTGTTTTTT. Its protein is CASSQGPAGNTGELFF.